One and the same sample provided the 28 T cell receptor beta chains below, sequenced in a study of T cell changes during pregnancy in multiple sclerosis. Produced via immunoSEQ multiplex PCR; TCRdb's table is partial and in-frame only. The sample shows 40,000 or so clones, nearly 90% of them seen only once. Sequences were derived from CD8+ T cells from peripheral blood mononuclear cells, sampled in the first trimester of pregnancy. The receptor set was obtained from a female donor with multiple sclerosis, enrolled in a pregnancy study.

The chain has TRBV5-5 and TRBJ2-1; the D is unclear. This CDR3 comprises 13 residues. Trimming removed 2 bases from V and 3 bases from J, with 6 bases in between. Germline loops: CDR1 SGHKS, CDR2 YYEKEE (reference sequence). The CDR3 sequence: CASSFFLYNEQFF. The CDR3, as DNA: TGTGCCAGCAGCTTTTTCCTCTACAATGAGCAGTTCTTC.

The chain links TRBV7-9 to TRBJ2-7; D might be TRBD2 (6 bases). Per germline, CDR1 SEHNR and CDR2 FQNEAQ (reference sequence). Trimming took 2 bases from V and 2 from J, leaving 10 bases between them. The CDR3 is 14 amino acids. The CDR3 loop reads CASSLWTKPYEQYF. DNA for the CDR3: TGTGCCAGCAGCTTATGGACTAAACCCTACGAGCAGTACTTC. Full variable domain (remainder filled in from reference TRBV7-9 and TRBJ2-7): DTGVSQNPRHKITKRGQNVTFRCDPISEHNRLYWYRQTLGQGPEFLTYFQNEAQLEKSRLLSDRFSAERPKGSFSTLEIQRTEQGDSAMYLCASSLWTKPYEQYFGPGTRLTVT.

The gene calls are TRBV19 and TRBJ2-2, with TRBD2 matching 9 bases. V lost 4 bases, J lost 2 bases, and 5 bases stayed unmatched. This CDR3 region has 16 residues. Germline V CDR1 and CDR2: LNHDA, SQIVND (reference sequence). CDR3 DNA sequence: TGTGCCAGTAGTAGGGTAGCGGGGGCCAACACCGGGGAGCTGTTTTTT. It encodes CASSRVAGANTGELFF.

This chain connects TRBV9 to TRBJ2-2; D gene unclear. Germline CDR1 reads SGDLS; CDR2 reads YYNGEE. This CDR3 comprises 12 residues. Trimming shortened V by 0 bases and J by 8 bases, and 5 bases separated the two germline ends. The CDR3 region has the DNA TGTGCCAGCAGCGTAGTTTCTGGGGAGCTGTTTTTT. Its protein is CASSVVSGELFF.

V is TRBV2 and J is TRBJ1-1, with 7 bases aligning to TRBD1. Germline CDR1 and CDR2: SNHLY and FYNNEI. The CDR3 has 11 residues. V dropped 6 bases and J dropped 9; count of bases not matched to a gene: 4. The chain's CDR3 is CASRRDSKAFF. DNA of the CDR3: TGTGCCAGCAGGCGGGACAGTAAAGCTTTCTTT. Full variable domain (outside the CDR3, taken from reference TRBV2 and TRBJ1-1): EPEVTQTPSHQVTQMGQEVILRCVPISNHLYFYWYRQILGQKVEFLVSFYNNEISEKSEIFDDQFSVERPDGSNFTLKIRSTKLEDSAMYFCASRRDSKAFFGQGTRLTVV.

V gene TRBV7-8 combines with J gene TRBJ2-5; D is perhaps TRBD2 (6 bases). Germline V gene sequence: CDR1 SGHVS, CDR2 FQNEAQ. V gave up 8 bases and J gave up 7 bases, with 20 bases separating them. This CDR3 is built from 14 residues. CDR3: CASCGAYELVTQYF. The CDR3 region has the DNA TGTGCCAGCTGCGGGGCATATGAGTTGGTGACCCAGTACTTC.

This clone is categorized as medium-sized. The V gene is TRBV6-4, the J gene TRBJ2-2; 12 bases line up with TRBD2. CDR3 length: 15 residues. Germline V gene data show CDR1 as MRHNA and CDR2 as SNTAGT. Losses at the gene ends were 5 bases for V and 6 bases for J; bases not matched to a gene: 4. CDR3: CASSTSGGSSGELFF. CDR3 in DNA: TGTGCCAGCAGTACTAGCGGGGGGTCCTCCGGGGAGCTGTTTTTT.

The chain has TRBV4-1 and TRBJ2-3; D unresolved. The CDR3 runs 16 residues. From germline, CDR1 is MGHRA and CDR2 YSYEKL. V dropped 5 bases and J dropped 1 base, with 16 bases sitting between them. In nucleotides, the CDR3 is TGCGCCAGCAGCTTCACCCAGGTTGTGGGCACAGATACGCAGTATTTT. This encodes CASSFTQVVGTDTQYF.

The chain carries TRBV6-6 and TRBJ1-1; D unresolved. The CDR3 loop spans 12 amino acids. The germline V and J ends were trimmed by 8 bases and 1 base, with 8 bases remaining between them. Germline values: CDR1 MNHNY, CDR2 SVGAGI (reference sequence). The chain's CDR3 is CASSTPNTEAFF. The CDR3 DNA reads as TGTGCCAGCTCCACACCGAACACTGAAGCTTTCTTT.

J is TRBJ2-7 and V is TRBV11-2; D might be TRBD1 (6 bases). The germline gives CDR1 SGHAT, CDR2 FQNNGV. CDR3 size: 12 residues. Trimming stripped 4 bases from V and 7 bases from J, with 11 bases between. CDR3 in DNA: TGTGCCAGCAGCTCGTGGACAGTTGAGCAGTACTTC. Amino acids: CASSSWTVEQYF.

The chain has TRBV7-3 and TRBJ2-7; 10 nucleotides match TRBD1. Germline CDR1 reads SGHTA; CDR2 reads FQGTGA. V dropped 4 bases and J dropped 6; count of bases not matched to a gene: 3. The CDR3 extends over 13 amino acids. In DNA form, the CDR3 reads TGTGCCAGCAGCTGGGACAGGGGAAGCGAGCAGTACTTC. Its translation is CASSWDRGSEQYF.

This clone counts as medium-sized (0.01 to 0.1%). Other DNA sequences within the sample encode an identical CDR3. The chain employs TRBV4-3 and TRBJ1-1; a weak D match, TRBD1 (6 bases). Germline CDR1 LGHNA, CDR2 YSLEER. V was clipped by 3 bases and J by 1 base, with 6 bases between them. CDR3 length: 13 amino acids. The CDR3 DNA follows: TGCGCCAGCAGCCAGACAGGGAACACTGAAGCTTTCTTT. This sequence encodes CASSQTGNTEAFF.

Details on this clone: At one boundary the junction diverges from the germline segment, which might be a read error. This chain connects TRBV6-4 to TRBJ2-1; D may be TRBD2 (5 bases). CDR3 length: 15 amino acids. CDR1 is MRHNA, CDR2 SNTAGT, per germline. CDR3 DNA: TGTGCCAGCAGTGCCGGAGGCTCGAACTACGATGAGCAGTTCTTC. Its protein is CASSAGGSNYDEQFF.

This clone was counted once. The chain has TRBV19 and TRBJ2-7; the match to TRBD2 covers 8 bases. Germline-derived CDR1 and CDR2 are LNHDA and SQIVND (reference sequence). This CDR3 is built from 15 residues. The J segment lost 1 base and the V segment lost 3 bases, leaving 5 bases of the junction unmatched. CDR3 loop: CASSIGGGPSYEQYF. In DNA form, the CDR3 reads TGTGCCAGTAGTATCGGGGGGGGCCCTTCCTACGAGCAGTACTTC.

This clone was seen once. CDR3 in amino acids: CASSSTGGSGNTIYF. CDR3 DNA sequence: TGTGCCAGCAGCTCGACAGGGGGCTCGGGAAACACCATATATTTT. The J gene is TRBJ1-3, the V gene TRBV7-8, with TRBD1 matching over 10 bases. V shed 4 bases and J 4 bases; nucleotides not matched to a gene: 4. The CDR3 is made up of 15 amino acids. CDR1 and CDR2 from the germline V gene are SGHVS and FQNEAQ.

The chain links TRBV6-5 to TRBJ1-4; 9 bases fit TRBD1. V was pared by 6 bases and J by 4 bases, with 6 bases of the junction left unmatched. The CDR3 extends over 15 amino acids. Germline lookup yields CDR1 MNHEY and CDR2 SVGAGI. The CDR3 DNA reads TGTGCCAGCAGACCCGGGACAGGGATTAATGAAAAACTGTTTTTT. This gives the protein CASRPGTGINEKLFF.

CDR3 sequence (DNA): TGTGCCAGCAGCCCCGACTCTATCAATGAAAAACTGTTTTTT. Amino acid sequence: CASSPDSINEKLFF. This chain joins TRBV5-4 and TRBJ1-4; D gene ambiguous. CDR1 SGHNT and CDR2 YYREEE come from the germline V gene (reference sequence). V was cut by 4 bases and J by 5 bases, with 12 bases left in between. The CDR3 consists of 14 residues.

This clone was detected a few times. The chain is built from TRBV30 and TRBJ1-1; 9 bases match TRBD1. Germline lookup yields CDR1 GTSNPN and CDR2 SVGIG (reference sequence). The CDR3 runs to 13 residues. V lost 3 bases, J lost 7 bases, and 6 bases stayed unmatched. CDR3 sequence: CAWRMGQGLEAFF. Here the CDR3 DNA reads TGTGCCTGGAGGATGGGACAGGGCCTTGAAGCTTTCTTT.

The J gene is TRBJ2-1, the V gene TRBV2; D is uncertain. Germline values: CDR1 SNHLY, CDR2 FYNNEI. The CDR3 extends over 9 amino acids. V gave up 7 bases and J gave up 8 bases, with 3 bases separating them. The CDR3 coding sequence is TGTGCCAGCACCTATGAGCAGTTCTTC. This gives the protein CASTYEQFF.

By frequency in the sample, this clone is medium-sized. This chain connects TRBV6-4 to TRBJ2-1; TRBD2 matches 7 bases. The J segment lost 3 bases and the V segment lost 0 bases, leaving 5 bases of the junction unmatched. There are 16 residues in the CDR3. In germline, CDR1 is MRHNA, CDR2 SNTAGT. Here the CDR3 reads CASSDSASGDYNEQFF. In DNA form, the CDR3 reads TGTGCCAGCAGTGACTCGGCCAGCGGGGACTACAATGAGCAGTTCTTC.

The J gene is TRBJ1-5, the V gene TRBV2; 7 positions match TRBD1. Unmatched junction bases numbered 11, after V lost 6 bases and J lost 3 bases. The CDR3 spans 16 residues. Germline assignment: CDR1 SNHLY and CDR2 FYNNEI. The CDR3 DNA reads as TGTGCCAGCAGCGGCGGACGGGACAGCGTCAATCAGCCCCAGCATTTT. It encodes CASSGGRDSVNQPQHF.

J is TRBJ1-6 and V is TRBV11-2; TRBD1 is a possible D gene (5 bases). Trimming removed 5 bases from V and 7 bases from J, with 15 bases in between. Germline assignment: CDR1 SGHAT and CDR2 FQNNGV. The CDR3 runs 15 residues. CDR3 residues: CASSLGGTSNSPLHF. Written as DNA, the CDR3 is TGTGCCAGCAGCCTCGGGGGGACCAGCAATTCACCCCTCCACTTT.

The chain employs TRBV7-6 and TRBJ1-2; D is ambiguous. The V and J ends lost 5 bases and 0 bases respectively, with 10 bases between them. The germline V gene has CDR1 SGHVS and CDR2 FNYEAQ. The CDR3 runs 14 residues. CDR3 in DNA: TGTGCCAGCAGCCCTAGAGCCTCTAACTATGGCTACACCTTC. Encoded protein: CASSPRASNYGYTF.

The rearrangement joins TRBV6-1 to TRBJ1-5, with D possibly TRBD1 on 6 matching bases. CDR1 is MNHNS, CDR2 SASEGT, per germline. The length of the CDR3 is 12 residues. The germline V and J ends were trimmed by 6 bases and 10 bases, with 13 bases remaining between them. CDR3 in DNA: TGTGCCAGCAGACAGGGATTGGATCCCCAGCATTTT. Translating it yields CASRQGLDPQHF.

This clone was detected ten times or more. At the DNA level, this CDR3 is encoded by other sequences in the same sample as well. The rearrangement joins TRBV6-4 to TRBJ1-6; D gene uncertain. Trimming cost V 0 bases and J 7 bases, with 4 bases left between them. This CDR3 region has 13 residues. CDR1 and CDR2 (germline): MRHNA, SNTAGT. The CDR3 nucleotides read TGTGCCAGCAGTGACTCTAGCAATTCACCCCTCCACTTT. Translating it yields CASSDSSNSPLHF.

This chain links TRBV4-2 with TRBJ2-7, with 7 bases matching TRBD2. J was trimmed by 2 bases and V by 2 bases; bases with no gene match: 6. The CDR3 runs 15 residues. From germline, CDR1 is LGHNA and CDR2 YNFKEQ. CDR3 sequence: CASSQTSDAAYEQYF. In DNA, the CDR3 is TGTGCCAGCAGCCAAACTAGCGACGCAGCCTACGAGCAGTACTTC.

The chain couples TRBV7-8 to TRBJ1-2, with TRBD1 as a possible D gene (5 bases). CDR1 is SGHVS, CDR2 FQNEAQ, per germline. This CDR3 is built from 15 residues. The V gene lost 5 bases and the J gene lost 6 bases, with 19 bases spanning the gap. DNA for the CDR3: TGTGCCAGCAGCACCTCCGGGGGACTTGGGGATGGCTACACCTTC. Translating gives CASSTSGGLGDGYTF.

The chain carries TRBV7-6 and TRBJ2-7; D possibly corresponds to TRBD2 (6 bases). The germline V gene has CDR1 SGHVS and CDR2 FNYEAQ. There are 13 residues in the CDR3. The germline V and J ends were trimmed by 3 bases and 4 bases, with 10 bases remaining between them. For the CDR3, the DNA is TGTGCCAGCAGCTTCCCAGGGAGGTACGAGCAGTACTTC. Encoded protein: CASSFPGRYEQYF. Full variable domain (rest looked up from reference TRBV7-6 and TRBJ2-7): GAGVSQSPRYKVTKRGQDVALRCDPISGHVSLYWYRQALGQGPEFLTYFNYEAQQDKSGLPNDRFSAERPEGSISTLTIQRTEQRDSAMYRCASSFPGRYEQYFGPGTRLTVT.